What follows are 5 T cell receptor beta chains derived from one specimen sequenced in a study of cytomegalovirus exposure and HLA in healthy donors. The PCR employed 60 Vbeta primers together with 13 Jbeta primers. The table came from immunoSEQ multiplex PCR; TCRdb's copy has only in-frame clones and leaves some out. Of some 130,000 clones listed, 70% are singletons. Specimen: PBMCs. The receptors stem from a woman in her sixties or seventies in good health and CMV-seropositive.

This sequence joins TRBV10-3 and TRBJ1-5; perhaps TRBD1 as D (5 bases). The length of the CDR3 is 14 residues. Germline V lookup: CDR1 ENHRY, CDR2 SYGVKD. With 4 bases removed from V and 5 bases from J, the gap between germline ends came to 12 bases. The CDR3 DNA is TGTGCCATCAGTGTCCAGGGAGGGGATCAGCCCCAGCATTTT. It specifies CAISVQGGDQPQHF.

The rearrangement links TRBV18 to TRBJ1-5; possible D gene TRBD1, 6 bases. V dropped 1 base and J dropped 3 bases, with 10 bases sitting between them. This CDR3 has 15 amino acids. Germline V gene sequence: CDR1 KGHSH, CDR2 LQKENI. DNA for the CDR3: TGTGCCAGCTCACCACTCGGACAGATCAATCAGCCCCAGCATTTT. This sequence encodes CASSPLGQINQPQHF.

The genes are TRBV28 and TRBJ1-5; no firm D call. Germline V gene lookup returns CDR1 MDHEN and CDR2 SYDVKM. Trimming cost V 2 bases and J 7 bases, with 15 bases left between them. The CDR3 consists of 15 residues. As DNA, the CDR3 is TGTGCCAGCAGTTTACGGTCAGGTGAGAACCAGCCCCAGCATTTT. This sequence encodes CASSLRSGENQPQHF.

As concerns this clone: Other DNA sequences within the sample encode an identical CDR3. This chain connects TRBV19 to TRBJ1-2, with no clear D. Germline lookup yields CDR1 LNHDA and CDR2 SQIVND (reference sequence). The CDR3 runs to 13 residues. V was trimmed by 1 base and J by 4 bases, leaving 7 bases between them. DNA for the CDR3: TGTGCCAGTAGTATAGGTTCGGGCTATGGCTACACCTTC. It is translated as CASSIGSGYGYTF.

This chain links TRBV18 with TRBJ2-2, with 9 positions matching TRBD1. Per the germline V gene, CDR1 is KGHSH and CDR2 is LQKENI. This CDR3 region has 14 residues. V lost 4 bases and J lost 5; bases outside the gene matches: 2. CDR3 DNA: TGTGCCAGCTCACGGGACAGGGCTACCGGGGAGCTGTTTTTT. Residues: CASSRDRATGELFF. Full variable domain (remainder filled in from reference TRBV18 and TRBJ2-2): NAGVMQNPRHLVRRRGQEARLRCSPMKGHSHVYWYRQLPEEGLKFMVYLQKENIIDESGMPKERFSAEFPKEGPSILRIQQVVRGDSAAYFCASSRDRATGELFFGEGSRLTVL.